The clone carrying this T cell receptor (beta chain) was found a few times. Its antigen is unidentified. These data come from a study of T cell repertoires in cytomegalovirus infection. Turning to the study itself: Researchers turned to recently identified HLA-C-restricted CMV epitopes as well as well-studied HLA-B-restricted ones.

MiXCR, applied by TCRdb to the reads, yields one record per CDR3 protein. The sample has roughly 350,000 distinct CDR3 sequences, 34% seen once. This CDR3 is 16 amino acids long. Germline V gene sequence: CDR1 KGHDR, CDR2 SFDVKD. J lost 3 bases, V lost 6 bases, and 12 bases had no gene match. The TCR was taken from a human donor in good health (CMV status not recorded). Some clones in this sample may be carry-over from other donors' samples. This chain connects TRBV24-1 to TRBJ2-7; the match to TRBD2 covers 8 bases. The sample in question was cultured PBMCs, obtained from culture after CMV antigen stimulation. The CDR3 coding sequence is TGTGCCACCAGTTCTTCGCGCGGGAGGCCGCTCTACGAGCAGTACTTC. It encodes CATSSSRGRPLYEQYF.